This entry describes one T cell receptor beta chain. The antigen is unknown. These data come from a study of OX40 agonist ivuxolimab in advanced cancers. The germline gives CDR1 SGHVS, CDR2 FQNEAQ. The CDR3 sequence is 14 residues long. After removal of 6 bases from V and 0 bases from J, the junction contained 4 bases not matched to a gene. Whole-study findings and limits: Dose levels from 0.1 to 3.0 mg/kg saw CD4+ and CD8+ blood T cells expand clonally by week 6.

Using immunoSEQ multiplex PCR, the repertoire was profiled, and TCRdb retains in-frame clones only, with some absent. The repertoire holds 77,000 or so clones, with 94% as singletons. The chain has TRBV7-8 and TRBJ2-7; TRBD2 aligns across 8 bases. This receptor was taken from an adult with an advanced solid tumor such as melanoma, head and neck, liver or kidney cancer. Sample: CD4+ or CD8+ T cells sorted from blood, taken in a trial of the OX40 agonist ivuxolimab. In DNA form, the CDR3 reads TGTGCCAGCAGGGCGACTAGCGACTCCTACGAGCAGTACTTC. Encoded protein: CASRATSDSYEQYF.